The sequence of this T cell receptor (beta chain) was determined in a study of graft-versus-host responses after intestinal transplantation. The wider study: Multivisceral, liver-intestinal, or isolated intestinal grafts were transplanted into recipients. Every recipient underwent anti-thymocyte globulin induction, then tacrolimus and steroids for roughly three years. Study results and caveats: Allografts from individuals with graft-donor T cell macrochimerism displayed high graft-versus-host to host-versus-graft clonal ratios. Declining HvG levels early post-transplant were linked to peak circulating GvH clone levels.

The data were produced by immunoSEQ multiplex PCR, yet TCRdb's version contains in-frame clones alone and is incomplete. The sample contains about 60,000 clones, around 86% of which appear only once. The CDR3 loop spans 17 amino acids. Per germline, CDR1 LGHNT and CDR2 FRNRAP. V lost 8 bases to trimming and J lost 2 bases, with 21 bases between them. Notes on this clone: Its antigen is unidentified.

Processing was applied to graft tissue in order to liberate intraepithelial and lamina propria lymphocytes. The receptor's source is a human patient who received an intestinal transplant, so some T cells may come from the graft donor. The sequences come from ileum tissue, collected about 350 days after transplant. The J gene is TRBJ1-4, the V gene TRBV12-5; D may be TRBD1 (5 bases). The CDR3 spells CASKKKGNWGTNEKLFF. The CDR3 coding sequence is TGTGCTAGTAAGAAAAAGGGTAATTGGGGCACTAATGAAAAACTGTTTTTT.